The 5 T cell receptor beta chains reported below all come from one sample, sequenced in a study of cytomegalovirus exposure and HLA in healthy donors. PCR used 60 Vbeta primers and 13 Jbeta primers. Measured with immunoSEQ multiplex PCR; TCRdb has only the in-frame clones, and not every one. The repertoire holds under 200,000 clones, with roughly four fifths as singletons. The specimen was PBMCs. Receptor source: a female donor in good health and CMV-seronegative.

The rearrangement links TRBV7-2 to TRBJ1-1, with D tentatively TRBD1 (6 bases). Trimming removed 2 bases at V and 1 base at J, with 11 bases between. Germline V lookup: CDR1 SGHTA, CDR2 FQGNSA. The length of the CDR3 is 15 residues. CDR3 sequence (DNA): TGTGCCAGCAGCTTAACAACAGGGCCGAACACTGAAGCTTTCTTT. Translation gives CASSLTTGPNTEAFF.

V gene TRBV28 combines with J gene TRBJ2-2; D is unresolved. Trimming took off 4 bases at V and 5 bases at J, with 2 bases between the two ends. Germline-derived CDR1 and CDR2 are MDHEN and SYDVKM. The CDR3 extends over 11 amino acids. The CDR3 reads CASSSTGELFF. CDR3 nucleotides: TGTGCCAGCAGTTCGACCGGGGAGCTGTTTTTT.

This clone is a singleton in its sample. The chain uses TRBV27 and TRBJ1-2, with D unclear. Germline CDR1 reads MNHEY; CDR2 reads SMNVEV (reference sequence). This CDR3 is built from 12 residues. Between the trimmed V and J ends, which lost 6 bases and 4 bases, there was a span of 9 bases. The CDR3 spells CASSPTGYGYTF. CDR3 nucleotide sequence: TGTGCCAGCAGCCCCACTGGCTATGGCTACACCTTC.

The genes are TRBV9 and TRBJ2-5; possible D gene TRBD1, 6 bases. Germline V gives CDR1 SGDLS, CDR2 YYNGEE. Trimming stripped 3 bases from V and 4 bases from J, with 10 bases between. The CDR3 covers 13 residues. CDR3: CASSDRDGETQYF. Written as DNA, the CDR3 is TGTGCCAGCAGCGACAGGGACGGAGAGACCCAGTACTTC.

This chain uses TRBV6-5 with TRBJ2-1; TRBD1 aligns across 7 bases. The V gene's germline CDR1 is MNHEY and CDR2 SVGAGI. With V trimmed by 0 bases and J by 5 bases, 4 bases remained unmatched. This CDR3 has 15 residues. This CDR3 reads CASSYSRGPDNEQFF. The CDR3 DNA follows: TGTGCCAGCAGTTACTCAAGGGGGCCTGACAATGAGCAGTTCTTC.